What follows is one T cell receptor beta chain and its context. The data derive from a study of blood T cell repertoires in COVID-19. Study-level information: Samples taken during acute and convalescent COVID-19 were collected in the United States, Italy and Spain. The cDNA or gDNA used as material had been derived from T cells, B-cell-depleted T cells, or PBMCs.

The CDR3 totals 19 residues. The V gene's germline CDR1 is SGDLS and CDR2 YYNGEE. V was shortened by 0 bases and J by 2 bases, with 18 bases between the two germline ends. As processed by the authors: Nucleated cell number was recorded as an estimate derived from reference gene primer amplification. The repertoire was sequenced with immunoSEQ multiplex PCR; TCRdb's copy has only in-frame clones and lacks some. V and J calls plus clone size are reproduced from that table; the DNA served to infer D and trimming. This repertoire shows about 110,000 clones, approximately 86% found once; its top ten account for 3.5% to 5.5%.

This rearrangement joins TRBV9 to TRBJ2-6, with D tentatively TRBD1 (5 bases). Sequenced input: peripheral blood. This clonotype was sampled from a man in his forties or fifties with acute or convalescent COVID-19. CDR3: CASSVGQGSPFAGANVLTF. CDR3 in DNA: TGTGCCAGCAGCGTAGGTCAGGGCTCCCCGTTCGCTGGGGCCAACGTCCTGACTTTC.